A single sample is the source of the 27 T cell receptor beta chains below, sequenced in a study of blood T cell repertoires in COVID-19. Profiled with immunoSEQ multiplex PCR; TCRdb holds only in-frame clones, not every one. This sample has more than 200,000 clones; around 78% occur once, and the top ten carry 2.6%. The source material was peripheral blood. Receptor source: a woman in her 70s with active or convalescent COVID-19.

The chain carries TRBV2 and TRBJ2-3; 11 bases are a match to TRBD2. The V segment lost 4 bases and the J segment 4 bases; nucleotides outside the gene matches: 13. Looked up from germline, CDR1 is SNHLY and CDR2 is FYNNEI. The CDR3 totals 18 residues. The DNA for the CDR3 is TGTGCCAGCAGTGCCTGGGGTAGCGGGGGGGATAGTGCAGATACGCAGTATTTT. It encodes CASSAWGSGGDSADTQYF.

This chain connects TRBV19 to TRBJ1-4, with 9 positions matching TRBD1. The CDR3 runs 17 residues. Per germline, CDR1 LNHDA and CDR2 SQIVND (reference sequence). The J segment lost 1 base and the V segment lost 6 bases, leaving 9 bases of the junction unmatched. In DNA, the CDR3 is TGTGCCAGTAGCCAACCGGGACAGGGAGTAACTAATGAAAAACTGTTTTTT. This sequence encodes CASSQPGQGVTNEKLFF.

This chain joins TRBV27 and TRBJ1-2; 7 nucleotides agree with TRBD1. The junction had 0 bases not matched to a gene; V was cut back by 0 bases and J by 2 bases. CDR3 length equals 14 residues. Germline CDR1 and CDR2: MNHEY and SMNVEV (reference sequence). CDR3 region: CASSLSGQNYGYTF. The CDR3, as DNA: TGTGCCAGCAGTTTATCGGGACAGAACTATGGCTACACCTTC.

The chain links TRBV29-1 to TRBJ2-1, with TRBD2 as a possible D gene (6 bases). Germline V gene sequence: CDR1 SQVTM, CDR2 ANQGSEA. There are 10 residues in the CDR3. The germline V and J ends were trimmed by 7 bases and 9 bases, with 10 bases remaining between them. CDR3 DNA: TGCAGCGGACGGGGGAGTGAGCAGTTCTTC. Protein sequence: CSGRGSEQFF.

This clone was recorded only once. The chain has TRBV28 and TRBJ2-7; 9 positions agree with TRBD1. This CDR3 is built from 15 residues. Germline V lookup: CDR1 MDHEN, CDR2 SYDVKM. Trimming removed 1 base from V and 5 bases from J; junction bases left unmatched: 6. The CDR3 DNA reads TGTGCCAGCAGTTTATCCGGACAGGGGATCGACGAGCAGTACTTC. Translating gives CASSLSGQGIDEQYF. Complete variable domain (other parts from reference TRBV28 and TRBJ2-7): DVKVTQSSRYLVKRTGEKVFLECVQDMDHENMFWYRQDPGLGLRLIYFSYDVKMKEKGDIPEGYSVSREKKERFSLILESASTNQTSMYLCASSLSGQGIDEQYFGPGTRLTVT.

V usage is TRBV6-5 and J usage is TRBJ1-2, with 9 bases aligning to TRBD1. This CDR3 spans 15 amino acids. CDR1 and CDR2 (germline): MNHEY, SVGAGI. The V gene end was trimmed by 2 bases and the J gene end by 6 bases; junction bases not matched to a gene: 7. The CDR3 loop is CASSYLDRGTNGYTF. The DNA for the CDR3 is TGTGCCAGCAGTTACCTGGACAGGGGCACGAATGGCTACACCTTC.

The J gene is TRBJ2-5, the V gene TRBV9; maybe TRBD1 (5 bases). V lost 3 bases and J lost 2, with 14 bases in between. The germline V gene has CDR1 SGDLS and CDR2 YYNGEE. The CDR3 is made up of 15 amino acids. CDR3 sequence: CASSGQLGLQETQYF. Here the CDR3 DNA reads TGTGCCAGCAGCGGACAGTTGGGGTTACAAGAGACCCAGTACTTC.

The rearrangement uses TRBV11-3 and TRBJ1-4; D possibly corresponds to TRBD1 (5 bases). This CDR3 comprises 9 residues. Germline V gene lookup returns CDR1 SGHNT and CDR2 YENEEA. Trimming shortened V by 10 bases and J by 13 bases, and 10 bases separated the two germline ends. The CDR3 nucleotides read TGTGCCACCCGGAGGGGACTGTTTTTT. Translating it yields CATRRGLFF. Looking up the rest from reference TRBV11-3 and TRBJ1-4 gives the full variable domain: EAGVVQSPRYKIIEKKQPVAFWCNPISGHNTLYWYLQNLGQGPELLIRYENEEAVDDSQLPKDRFSAERLKGVDSTLKIQPAELGDSAVYLCATRRGLFFGSGTQLSVL.

Only one count was recorded for this clone. This chain links TRBV6-5 with TRBJ1-1; 7 bases align to TRBD1. CDR1 is MNHEY and CDR2 is SVGAGI in the germline V gene. J gave up 1 base and V 6 bases, and 5 bases lay outside the gene matches. The CDR3 has 14 amino acids. CDR3 sequence reads: CASSRGQQNTEAFF. The CDR3 nucleotides are TGTGCCAGCAGCCGGGGACAGCAGAACACTGAAGCTTTCTTT.

V gene TRBV11-2 combines with J gene TRBJ2-3, with TRBD2 matching over 8 bases. Germline V CDR1 and CDR2: SGHAT, FQNNGV. The CDR3 spans 14 residues. J lost 10 bases, V lost 2 bases, and 8 bases had no gene match. DNA for the CDR3: TGTGCCAGCAGCTTAAGCAGCGGGAGTGGGGCGCAGTATTTT. Residues: CASSLSSGSGAQYF.

V is TRBV29-1 and J is TRBJ2-3; perhaps TRBD2 as D (5 bases). This CDR3 comprises 16 residues. Germline V gene lookup returns CDR1 SQVTM and CDR2 ANQGSEA. V shed 6 bases and J shed 3 bases, with 22 bases lying between them. The CDR3 DNA sequence: TGCAGCGTCCTAGGGTTCTGGGGAGCTTTGACAGATACGCAGTATTTT. Translation: CSVLGFWGALTDTQYF.

The chain employs TRBV5-1 and TRBJ2-7; possibly TRBD1 for D (5 bases). The CDR3 is 12 residues long. Germline CDR1 is SGHRS and CDR2 is YFSETQ. Between the trimmed V and J ends, which lost 0 bases and 6 bases, there was a span of 7 bases. DNA for the CDR3: TGCGCCAGCAGCTTGGTAGGGGTCGAGCAGTACTTC. Protein sequence: CASSLVGVEQYF.

The chain has TRBV11-2 and TRBJ2-7, with 8 bases that match TRBD2. Looked up from germline, CDR1 is SGHAT and CDR2 is FQNNGV. The CDR3 sequence is 15 residues long. V shed 1 base and J 2 bases; nucleotides not matched to a gene: 4. The CDR3 sequence: CASSLATGGPYEQYF. In DNA form, the CDR3 reads TGTGCCAGCAGCTTAGCAACGGGAGGGCCCTACGAGCAGTACTTC.

The V and J genes are TRBV18 and TRBJ2-3; 7 nucleotides agree with TRBD1. V gave up 5 bases and J gave up 5 bases; unmatched junction bases: 7. CDR1 is KGHSH, CDR2 LQKENI, per germline. The CDR3 runs 14 residues. CDR3 amino acids: CASSTTGAGDTQYF. The CDR3 region has the DNA TGTGCCAGCTCAACTACAGGGGCTGGAGATACGCAGTATTTT.

V gene TRBV18 combines with J gene TRBJ1-4; 7 bases map to TRBD1. Germline CDR1 reads KGHSH; CDR2 reads LQKENI. This CDR3 comprises 15 residues. The ends lost 3 bases at V and 3 bases at J; junction bases unmatched: 4. CDR3 DNA sequence: TGTGCCAGCTCACCCCAGGGACAGCCTAATGAAAAACTGTTTTTT. It translates to CASSPQGQPNEKLFF.

V usage is TRBV18 and J usage is TRBJ2-1; D unresolved. The CDR3 runs 15 residues. Germline V lookup: CDR1 KGHSH, CDR2 LQKENI. V lost 3 bases, J lost 5 bases, and 14 bases lay in between. The CDR3 region is CASSPVESLNNEQFF. The CDR3 nucleotides read TGTGCCAGCTCACCGGTAGAGTCGCTGAACAATGAGCAGTTCTTC. The complete variable domain, with remaining parts taken from reference TRBV18 and TRBJ2-1, reads NAGVMQNPRHLVRRRGQEARLRCSPMKGHSHVYWYRQLPEEGLKFMVYLQKENIIDESGMPKERFSAEFPKEGPSILRIQQVVRGDSAAYFCASSPVESLNNEQFFGPGTRLTVL.

The V and J genes are TRBV6-5 and TRBJ1-1; a possible D gene is TRBD1 (5 bases). The germline gives CDR1 MNHEY, CDR2 SVGAGI. This CDR3 has 14 amino acids. The germline V and J ends were trimmed by 1 base and 5 bases, with 11 bases remaining between them. Written as DNA, the CDR3 is TGTGCCAGCAGTTACTTGCAGGGTAAGACTGAAGCTTTCTTT. It codes for CASSYLQGKTEAFF.

The chain carries TRBV11-3 and TRBJ2-1, with a possible D match to TRBD1 (6 bases). Trimming stripped 8 bases from V and 3 bases from J, with 8 bases between. The length of the CDR3 is 12 residues. Germline V gene sequence: CDR1 SGHNT, CDR2 YENEEA. CDR3 DNA sequence: TGTGCCAGCTCGGGACACTACAATGAGCAGTTCTTC. Translation: CASSGHYNEQFF.

The chain has TRBV6-2 or TRBV6-3 and TRBJ1-1, with TRBD1 identical over 12 bases. The junction had 7 bases not matched to a gene; V was cut back by 2 bases and J by 3 bases. Germline CDR1 and CDR2: MNHEY and SVGEGT. This CDR3 comprises 17 residues. The CDR3 coding sequence is TGTGCCAGCAGTTACGGGACAGGGGGCGGCAGGTACACTGAAGCTTTCTTT. Residues: CASSYGTGGGRYTEAFF.

The CDR3 DNA follows: TGTGCCAGCAGCGCATCAGGGGCCGTGAATGAGCAGTTCTTC. It codes for CASSASGAVNEQFF. The chain recombines TRBV6-5 with TRBJ2-1, with D possibly being TRBD1 (6 bases). This CDR3 is 14 amino acids long. CDR1 and CDR2 from the germline V gene are MNHEY and SVGAGI. Trimming removed 6 bases from V and 7 bases from J, with 16 bases in between.

V is TRBV12-3 or TRBV12-4 and J is TRBJ1-2; D call uncertain. This CDR3 is built from 12 residues. The ends were cut back, 6 bases at V and 4 bases at J, with 9 bases in the middle. In nucleotides, the CDR3 is TGTGCCAGCAGCCGCCCGCGCTATGGCTACACCTTC. Its protein product is CASSRPRYGYTF.

This rearrangement joins TRBV4-2 to TRBJ2-3; 10 bases match TRBD2. V was pared by 4 bases and J by 0 bases, with 16 bases of the junction left unmatched. Germline-derived CDR1 and CDR2 are LGHNA and YNFKEQ. The CDR3 runs 20 residues. CDR3 protein: CASSPRAGLAGAASTDTQYF. CDR3 in DNA: TGTGCCAGCAGCCCCCGCGCGGGGCTAGCGGGGGCCGCAAGCACAGATACGCAGTATTTT.

This rearrangement joins TRBV19 to TRBJ2-7; tentative D call: TRBD2 (5 bases). Trimming cost V 2 bases and J 5 bases, with 22 bases left between them. The germline gives CDR1 LNHDA, CDR2 SQIVND (reference sequence). This CDR3 is built from 17 residues. As DNA, the CDR3 is TGTGCCAGTAGTATAAGGTTTCGTATGAGGGCAGCCGACGAGCAGTACTTC. This gives the protein CASSIRFRMRAADEQYF.

This clone was found many times. The chain uses TRBV20-1 and TRBJ2-7, with a possible D match to TRBD2 (5 bases). Germline V gene lookup returns CDR1 DFQATT and CDR2 SNEGSKA (reference sequence). This CDR3 is 15 amino acids long. The V end was cut by 3 bases, the J end by 1 base, with 16 bases between. CDR3 sequence: CSASLPARASYEQYF. CDR3 in DNA: TGCAGTGCTAGTCTTCCAGCGCGGGCGTCCTACGAGCAGTACTTC.

In regard to this clone: A read error may produce the germline difference seen at one junction end. The chain joins TRBV7-7 to TRBJ2-5; D is unresolved. This CDR3 spans 14 amino acids. Germline values: CDR1 SSHAT, CDR2 FNYEAQ (reference sequence). The DNA of the CDR3 is TGTGCTAGCAGCTTAAGCCTGTACCAAGAGACCCAGTACTTC. Residues: CASSLSLYQETQYF.

V usage is TRBV6-2 or TRBV6-3 and J usage is TRBJ2-7; tentatively, D is TRBD1 (5 bases). The germline CDR1 and CDR2 sequences are MNHEY and SVGEGT. V gave up 6 bases and J gave up 0 bases, with 12 bases separating them. The CDR3 length is 14 residues. The chain's CDR3 is CASSPPRGSYEQYF. The CDR3 bases are TGTGCCAGCAGCCCCCCTAGGGGCTCCTACGAGCAGTACTTC.

The rearrangement links TRBV7-6 to TRBJ2-2, with 9 nucleotides matching TRBD1. This CDR3 contains 17 residues. CDR1 SGHVS and CDR2 FNYEAQ come from the germline V gene. Unmatched junction bases numbered 7, after V lost 3 bases and J lost 2 bases. The CDR3 is CASSFTGGAFNTGELFF. The CDR3 DNA reads TGTGCCAGCAGCTTTACAGGGGGCGCGTTTAACACCGGGGAGCTGTTTTTT.